The rows below give T cell receptor beta chains drawn from one sample of a study of T cell clonotyping in hematopoietic cell transplantation. The method was immunoSEQ multiplex PCR; TCRdb's version includes in-frame clones alone and lacks a portion of them. Among approximately 9,100 clones listed, about four fifths were seen once. This sample comprised peripheral blood mononuclear cells, obtained 180 days after allogeneic stem cell transplant. Receptors were obtained from a female patient aged 45 to 65 who had an allogeneic stem cell transplant from an unrelated donor, so the T cells may come from the graft donor. Some clones in this sample may be carry-over from other donors' samples. Each CDR3 is given with its conserved first and last residue. A D gene is named only where the DNA matches it firmly. Expanded clones get a size class; other rows say once, few or many, or leave the size out.

v_gene	j_gene	abundance	d_gene	CDR3aa	CDR3nt
TRBV5-4	TRBJ2-7	once	TRBD1	CASSFQDRGYEQYF	TGTGCCAGCAGCTTCCAGGACAGGGGCTACGAGCAGTACTTC
TRBV5-5	TRBJ1-5	-	-	CASSLRPRPDQPQHF	TGTGCCAGCAGCTTGAGACCGAGACCCGATCAGCCCCAGCATTTT
TRBV5-1	TRBJ2-5	-	-	CASSWMGLGEVETQYF	TGCGCCAGCAGCTGGATGGGACTGGGGGAGGTAGAGACCCAGTACTTC
TRBV4-3	TRBJ2-5	-	-	CASSHPGALQETQYF	TGCGCCAGCAGCCACCCAGGGGCCCTCCAAGAGACCCAGTACTTC
TRBV2	TRBJ2-7	-	TRBD1	CASSDLGQIFYEQYF	TGTGCCAGCAGTGACCTGGGACAGATTTTCTACGAGCAGTACTTC
TRBV5-6	TRBJ1-1	-	TRBD1	CASRLRGRGVTEAFF	TGTGCCAGCAGACTCAGGGGGCGTGGGGTCACTGAAGCTTTCTTT
TRBV7-9	TRBJ2-3	-	TRBD2	CASRAGAGDTQYF	TGTGCCAGCAGAGCGGGGGCAGGGGATACGCAGTATTTT
TRBV10-1	TRBJ2-7	few	TRBD1	CASSGDRGYEQYF	TGCGCCAGCAGTGGGGACAGGGGATACGAGCAGTACTTC
TRBV30	TRBJ2-1	-	TRBD2	CAWSVLAGGYNEQFF	TGTGCCTGGAGTGTACTAGCGGGAGGCTACAATGAGCAGTTCTTC
TRBV19	TRBJ2-7	-	TRBD1	CASSPGTGLPHF	TGTGCCAGTAGTCCCGGGACAGGCCTTCCCCACTTC
TRBV29-1	TRBJ1-6	-	-	CSVGTGRNSPLHF	TGCAGCGTTGGCACGGGGCGGAATTCACCCCTCCACTTT
TRBV29-1	TRBJ1-6	-	-	CSVTHGPYNSPLHF	TGCAGCGTTACACACGGGCCGTACAATTCACCCCTCCACTTT
TRBV25-1	TRBJ1-4	-	-	CASSAAGFQEKLFF	TGTGCCAGCAGTGCTGCAGGGTTCCAAGAAAAACTGTTTTTT
TRBV6-5	TRBJ2-5	-	TRBD2	CASSVAGSIGTQYF	TGTGCCAGCAGCGTAGCGGGATCGATCGGGACCCAGTACTTC
TRBV7-2	TRBJ2-3	few	-	CASSAYADTQYF	TGTGCCAGCAGCGCCTATGCAGATACGCAGTATTTT
TRBV30	TRBJ1-2	-	TRBD1	CAWSEGGGLGYTF	TGTGCCTGGAGTGAAGGGGGCGGTCTTGGCTACACCTTC
TRBV13	TRBJ2-1	-	-	CASSWEAYNEQFF	TGTGCCAGCAGCTGGGAAGCCTACAATGAGCAGTTCTTC
TRBV10-3	TRBJ1-2	few	-	CAISTRDGYGYTF	TGTGCCATCAGTACTCGGGACGGCTATGGCTACACCTTC
TRBV9	TRBJ2-1	-	TRBD2	CASSPRTSGSNEQFF	TGTGCCAGCAGCCCAAGGACTAGCGGGTCGAATGAGCAGTTCTTC
TRBV4-1	TRBJ2-7	-	TRBD1	CASSQEWGQGWYEQYF	TGCGCCAGCAGCCAAGAGTGGGGACAGGGGTGGTACGAGCAGTACTTC
TRBV5-1	TRBJ2-2	once	-	CASSLGAGVTGELFF	TGCGCCAGCAGCTTGGGGGCAGGCGTGACCGGGGAGCTGTTTTTT
TRBV19	TRBJ1-1	few	-	CASSIGGRMNTEAFF	TGTGCCAGTAGTATAGGGGGACGTATGAACACTGAAGCTTTCTTT
TRBV2	TRBJ1-1	-	-	CASSERTARYTEAFF	TGTGCCAGCAGTGAACGGACGGCTAGGTACACTGAAGCTTTCTTT
TRBV19	TRBJ2-3	few	TRBD2	CASSIASRDYPDTQYF	TGTGCCAGTAGTATCGCATCACGGGACTACCCAGATACGCAGTATTTT
TRBV29-1	TRBJ2-7	-	-	CSAYTASSYEQYF	TGCAGCGCATACACAGCGAGCTCCTACGAGCAGTACTTC
TRBV2	TRBJ1-5	-	-	CASSPGVSQPQHF	TGTGCCAGCAGTCCGGGGGTGTCTCAGCCCCAGCATTTT
TRBV30	TRBJ1-2	-	-	CAWLRTGGYYGYTF	TGTGCCTGGCTGCGAACGGGGGGTTACTATGGCTACACCTTC
TRBV29-1	TRBJ1-1	-	-	CSVWNGQQAFF	TGCAGCGTCTGGAACGGACAGCAAGCTTTCTTT
TRBV28	TRBJ2-7	-	TRBD2	CASKPRLRGGIGYEQYF	TGTGCCAGCAAACCGAGACTAAGGGGAGGGATAGGCTACGAGCAGTACTTC
TRBV9	TRBJ1-1	few	-	CASSPKGRTEAFF	TGTGCCAGCAGCCCGAAGGGGAGAACTGAAGCTTTCTTT
TRBV11-2	TRBJ2-7	-	TRBD1	CASSLDVDRVYEQYF	TGTGCCAGCAGCTTAGATGTGGACAGGGTCTACGAGCAGTACTTC
TRBV7-2	TRBJ1-1	-	-	CASSLNTNTNTEAFF	TGTGCCAGCAGCTTAAACACGAACACTAACACTGAAGCTTTCTTT
TRBV2	TRBJ1-2	few	-	CASHELNYGYTF	TGTGCCAGCCATGAACTTAACTATGGCTACACCTTC
TRBV30	TRBJ2-1	-	-	CAWRNGETYNEQFF	TGTGCCTGGAGAAACGGGGAGACCTACAATGAGCAGTTCTTC
TRBV10-2	TRBJ1-1	few	-	CATRGGLNTEAFF	TGCGCCACCCGTGGGGGCTTGAACACTGAAGCTTTCTTT